The TCR beta chain described here comes from a study of regulatory T cells in long-lasting Graves disease listed by TCRdb under 2021. Study-level background: Antithyroid drugs had been taken for less than 3 months by newly diagnosed Graves' disease patients. This study used TCR sequencing and RNA sequencing of peripheral blood to compare persistent Graves' disease patients against newly diagnosed Graves' disease patients. The study was conducted in China and was registered as a clinical trial. TCR sequencing covered about 13 persistent and about 20 newly diagnosed Graves' disease patients, approximately 33 samples in total.

Receptor libraries were prepared by multiplex PCR. Sequencing relied on an Illumina HiSeq 4000. TCR beta libraries were built with iRepertoire HTBI primers and Arm-PCR amplification of CDR3 regions. PCR products were gel purified before sequencing. Per the source publication's procedure: Gene usage analysis of CDR3 amino acid clonotypes relied on the roughly 60 TRBV and over 13 TRBJ segments identified across samples. COPE and FqMerger were used to merge filtered high-quality paired reads into contigs. BLAST was used to align contigs to IMGT TRBV, TRBD and TRBJ reference genes, and CDR3 was defined according to IMGT. Clonotypes above 0.1% frequency were classified as highly expanded clones. Repertoire diversity was measured by Shannon entropy, and V-J evenness by the Gini coefficient. A clonotype was considered public if more than one individual shared it. TCRdb applied fastp at Q25 and MiXCR to the public reads, then kept only in-frame beta chains. Duplicate CDR3 protein sequences are folded into a single record with the most common DNA and genes. These V and J calls are TCRdb output, not the study's own analysis. The sample table lists around 250,000 distinct CDR3 sequences, more than 15% of them with a count of one. The ten biggest clones cover about 14% of the sample.

Overall study results and their limits: The small sample size was acknowledged by the authors as a limitation that may reduce accuracy. Because the primary lesion, thyroid tissue, could not be accessed, the study looked at peripheral blood alone. TRBV28, TRBJ1-2 and TRBJ2-5 were preferentially used in persistent disease, while TRBV20-1 and TRBJ2-1 were favored in newly diagnosed disease. More public clonotypes were shared among persistent patients (under 3,000) than among newly diagnosed patients (more than 950). Sequencing and analysis were limited to the TCR beta chain. Compared with newly diagnosed patients, patients with persistent Graves' disease had lower TCR Shannon entropy and fewer highly expanded clones, which suggests clonal expansion.

This sample's time point label indicates: newly diagnosed GD, antithyroid drugs for less than 3 months. For both TCR sequencing and RNA sequencing, RNA was extracted from PBMCs in TRIzol. Graves' disease was diagnosed according to American Thyroid Association guidelines. Recruitment of patients was carried out at an endocrinology department in Xi'an, China. Each patient gave 8.5 to 9.5 milliliters of peripheral blood, collected in an EDTA anticoagulant tube. Ficoll Paque Plus density gradient separation was used to isolate PBMCs, and no additional T cell sorting was done. RNA quality was checked with an Agilent 2100 Bioanalyzer and agarose gel, and concentration with a NanoDrop 2000. This clonotype has a count of ten or more. Its specific antigen is unknown. One base away there is no much larger clone; base qualities are not given. Relative to germline, V is 5 bases shorter and J is 4 bases shorter, with 12 bases between their ends. For CDR1 and CDR2, the germline V gene lists SQVTM and ANQGSEA. Measured from the cysteine to the phenylalanine, the CDR3 is 13 residues long. Left in the record is the CDR3 DNA by itself, 39 bases read in frame from the first base.

Separately, the same data were catalogued under a study of T cells in Graves' hyperthyroidism and ophthalmopathy. Per that second paper: Stable Graves' hyperthyroidism was defined as no progression to ophthalmopathy during 18 months of follow-up. Hyperthyroidism patients were newly diagnosed, had a disease duration of under 2 months, and were aged 18 to 65 years. Patients with uncontrolled infections, other autoimmune diseases, pregnancy or lactation were excluded. Diagnoses were established on the basis of clinical symptoms, serum thyroxine and TRAb, thyroid ultrasound, and orbital computed tomography. For the first round of RT-PCR on the TCR CDR3, the HTBI primer set was used together with the Qiagen OneStep RT-PCR kit. Blood samples also contained most of the expanded thyroid clonotypes (frequency above 0.001), which suggests that blood repertoires may reflect thyroid immune responses. A 13 V-J signature model separated ophthalmopathy from stable hyperthyroidism, with just over 85% sensitivity and roughly 81% specificity in cross-validation and 80%/75% in testing. In validation, progression to ophthalmopathy was predicted by the model with nearly 71% sensitivity and around 76% specificity, a median of around 6.5 months before onset. To identify distinguishing TCR V-J signatures, a discovery cohort of 95 to 100 patients was used, comprising approximately 40 with Graves' ophthalmopathy and approximately 57 with stable Graves' hyperthyroidism. Whether ophthalmopathy could be predicted prospectively was tested in an independent validation cohort made up of 18 to 20 hyperthyroidism patients plus 17 patients who later progressed to ophthalmopathy. The 90 to 100 discovery patients were randomly divided into training and test sets at a 7:3 ratio. In addition, the study compared T-cell repertoires in thyroid tissue and in blood from about 6 Graves' hyperthyroidism patients. Once sampling was done, hyperthyroidism patients were given methimazole at a starting dose of 30 mg daily, whereas ophthalmopathy patients were given high-dose intravenous methylprednisolone. Libraries were constructed in a second round of multiplex PCR, after which size selection and purification were carried out. Paired-end sequencing of the libraries was performed with 100 bp reads on an Illumina HiSeq2000. Raw data were processed with SOAPnuke, discarding reads with adapters, uncalled bases, mean Phred below 15, or no exact constant-primer or identifier match. COPE v1.2.5 was used to merge the high-quality paired reads, and each unique nucleotide sequence was defined as a clonotype. MiTCR v1.1 was used to align clonotypes to the IMGT TRBV, TRBD and TRBJ reference segments. Analysis was restricted to V-J combinations with a frequency above 0.0001, which covered about 99% of repertoires. The TCS score was defined as F50 (clonal expansion) divided by E x V (chaos), with BLOSUM62-based TCRdist calculated between CDR3 peptides within each V-J. Welch's t-statistics and random forest reduced around 550 V-J features to some 14, which were used in a naive Bayes classifier (R e1071). No statistical method was used to fix the sample size in advance, and group allocation was not hidden from the investigators. The paper reports TCR Vbeta CDR3 sequencing of more than 120 peripheral blood samples: 40 to 45 ophthalmopathy, under 80 hyperthyroidism and approximately 17 progressor patients.

This clonotype was obtained from a woman aged 25 to 39 with Graves disease. Donor details come from another sample of the same person, matched by shared clones. In this chain, TRBV29-1 is recombined with TRBJ2-1; possibly the D gene is TRBD2, per 7 matching bases. Specimen: peripheral blood mononuclear cells (PBMCs), collected at new diagnosis, from a patient treated with antithyroid drugs. The nucleotide sequence is TGCAGCGTTCGGGGGGCCCGATACAATGAGCAGTTCTTC. Its translation is CSVRGARYNEQFF.